The next 23 T cell receptor beta chains were all read from a single sample in a study of CD8+ T cells in alopecia areata. Indicated treatment: oral pan-JAK inhibitor, 5-10 mg twice daily. As the sequencing template, cDNA was produced by extracting RNA and reverse transcribing it. The protocol was immunoSEQ multiplex PCR, while the TCRdb copy is restricted to in-frame clones and leaves out a portion. The table includes about 110,000 clones, about 59% detected once. This specimen was CD8+ T cells sorted from blood, taken at week 24, from a patient treated with tofacitinib. The origin of the receptors is a human donor with alopecia areata.

The chain is built from TRBV6-4 and TRBJ1-5; unclear D gene. Germline CDR1 is MRHNA and CDR2 is SNTAGT. The ends were cut back, 2 bases at V and 6 bases at J, with 8 bases in the middle. The CDR3 runs to 13 residues. CDR3 DNA: TGTGCCAGCAGTGACGGGTTGGGTCAGCCCCAGCATTTT. Residues: CASSDGLGQPQHF.

The chain combines TRBV5-6 with TRBJ2-7; no clear D gene. The germline gives CDR1 SGHDT, CDR2 YYEEEE. The CDR3 length is 14 residues. Trimming took off 3 bases at V and 0 bases at J, with 10 bases between the two ends. The CDR3 nucleotides read TGTGCCAGCAGCTCTGATCTAAACTCCTACGAGCAGTACTTC. Translated: CASSSDLNSYEQYF.

In its sample, this clone was seen once. V is TRBV5-6 and J is TRBJ2-7; D gene unclear. Trimming shortened V by 0 bases and J by 3 bases, and 10 bases separated the two germline ends. The CDR3 loop spans 14 amino acids. Germline CDR1 SGHDT, CDR2 YYEEEE. The CDR3 nucleotides are TGTGCCAGCAGCTTGGATAGCCCTTTCTACGAGCAGTACTTC. Its translation: CASSLDSPFYEQYF.

The V and J genes are TRBV19 and TRBJ2-2; D is unclear. Per the germline V gene, CDR1 is LNHDA and CDR2 is SQIVND (reference sequence). V dropped 3 bases and J dropped 8 bases, with 13 bases sitting between them. The CDR3 totals 14 residues. DNA of the CDR3: TGTGCCAGTAGTATCCTCGGGCAGGATGGGGAGCTGTTTTTT. It translates to CASSILGQDGELFF.

The chain links TRBV9 to TRBJ2-3; no clear D. The CDR3 runs 12 residues. Germline V CDR1 and CDR2: SGDLS, YYNGEE. V was cut by 0 bases and J by 10 bases, with 9 bases left in between. The CDR3 reads CASSVGATAQYF. The CDR3 coding sequence is TGTGCCAGCAGCGTAGGCGCCACGGCGCAGTATTTT.

This chain links TRBV6-1 with TRBJ1-2; D not resolved. The CDR3 runs to 15 residues. V lost 5 bases to trimming and J lost 4 bases, with 17 bases between them. CDR1 MNHNS and CDR2 SASEGT come from the germline V gene. The CDR3, as DNA: TGTGCCAGCAGTTTTTTAACGGACGGATCCTATGGCTACACCTTC. Translation: CASSFLTDGSYGYTF.

A single count supports this clone. The rearrangement links TRBV2 to TRBJ1-1, with no clear D. The germline CDR1 and CDR2 sequences are SNHLY and FYNNEI. The CDR3 has 12 residues. V was trimmed by 4 bases and J by 7 bases, leaving 10 bases between them. DNA for the CDR3: TGTGCCAGCAGTGTTCGGGCAGATGAAGCTTTCTTT. Translation: CASSVRADEAFF.

This chain uses TRBV27 with TRBJ1-1; 7 positions match TRBD1. The ends lost 6 bases at V and 7 bases at J; junction bases unmatched: 14. The CDR3 runs 15 residues. Germline CDR1 reads MNHEY; CDR2 reads SMNVEV (reference sequence). The CDR3 region has the DNA TGTGCCAGCAGCCTGGGGCGACAGGGTATTGGTGAAGCTTTCTTT. Translated: CASSLGRQGIGEAFF.

The rearrangement links TRBV7-3 to TRBJ1-1; D is unresolved. Germline CDR1 is SGHTA and CDR2 is FQGTGA. The V end lost 3 bases, the J end lost 4 bases, and 12 bases lay between the germline ends. There are 14 residues in the CDR3. As DNA, the CDR3 is TGTGCCAGCAGCTTTAAATCGTGGAGCACTGAAGCTTTCTTT. Amino acid sequence: CASSFKSWSTEAFF.

This CDR3 is CASSPTRPGIGNTIYF. The CDR3 bases are TGTGCCAGCAGCCCAACTCGACCGGGCATAGGAAACACCATATATTTT. The genes are TRBV7-2 and TRBJ1-3; D is ambiguous. This CDR3 is built from 16 residues. Trimming pared 5 bases from V and 4 bases from J, leaving 18 bases between. The germline CDR1 and CDR2 sequences are SGHTA and FQGNSA.

The chain has TRBV5-1 and TRBJ1-5, with D unresolved. Germline V gives CDR1 SGHRS, CDR2 YFSETQ. The CDR3 extends over 16 amino acids. The V gene lost 7 bases and the J gene lost 0 bases, with 17 bases spanning the gap. This chain's CDR3 is CASRQQENPSNQPQHF. CDR3 sequence (DNA): TGCGCCAGCCGACAACAAGAAAACCCTAGCAATCAGCCCCAGCATTTT.

This clone was recorded only once. The chain uses TRBV5-6 and TRBJ1-2; D might be TRBD1 (5 bases). CDR1 is SGHDT and CDR2 is YYEEEE in the germline V gene. The CDR3 covers 11 residues. The germline V and J ends were trimmed by 3 bases and 7 bases, with 7 bases remaining between them. CDR3 in DNA: TGTGCCAGCAGCTGGGGCGGTGGCTACACCTTC. Protein sequence: CASSWGGGYTF.

This clone was picked up one time. Other DNA sequences of this sample code for an identical CDR3. The chain has TRBV27 and TRBJ1-2, with 9 bases fitting TRBD1. The CDR3 loop spans 16 amino acids. Germline trimming cut 0 bases from V and 2 bases from J; bases unmatched to any gene: 4. In germline, CDR1 is MNHEY, CDR2 SMNVEV (reference sequence). CDR3 protein: CASSLSPGTGNYGYTF. CDR3 coding DNA: TGTGCCAGCAGTTTATCCCCCGGGACAGGGAACTATGGCTACACCTTC.

V gene TRBV4-3 combines with J gene TRBJ2-2, with 9 nucleotides matching TRBD2. Germline assignment: CDR1 LGHNA and CDR2 YSLEER. J was trimmed by 9 bases and V by 1 base; bases with no gene match: 6. The length of the CDR3 is 15 residues. The CDR3 reads CASSQVAGGQRELFF. In nucleotides, the CDR3 is TGCGCCAGCAGCCAAGTGGCGGGGGGGCAAAGGGAGCTGTTTTTT.

The V and J genes are TRBV30 and TRBJ1-6; D is possibly TRBD1 (6 bases). Trimming removed 7 bases at V and 8 bases at J, with 18 bases between. The length of the CDR3 is 14 residues. Germline assignment: CDR1 GTSNPN and CDR2 SVGIG (reference sequence). This chain's CDR3 is CALQGIPSDSPLHF. In DNA, the CDR3 is TGTGCCTTACAGGGAATTCCATCCGATTCACCCCTCCACTTT.

This clone was counted only a few times. At the DNA level, this CDR3 is encoded by other sequences in the same sample as well. V gene TRBV6-6 combines with J gene TRBJ1-1, with a tentative D call TRBD1 (5 bases). CDR3 length: 14 residues. Trimming removed 0 bases from V and 4 bases from J, with 9 bases in between. The V gene's germline CDR1 is MNHNY and CDR2 SVGAGI (reference sequence). CDR3 coding DNA: TGTGCCAGCAGTTACTCGGAGGGGAGCACTGAAGCTTTCTTT. It translates to CASSYSEGSTEAFF.

The rearrangement uses TRBV29-1 and TRBJ2-3; TRBD2 aligns across 14 bases. Trimming cost V 1 base and J 6 bases; bases outside gene matches: 9. Germline loops: CDR1 SQVTM, CDR2 ANQGSEA. This CDR3 is 17 amino acids long. The CDR3 DNA is TGCAGCGTTGAAGGGACTAGCGGGGGGCGGTCGTGGGATACGCAGTATTTT. Translated, it gives CSVEGTSGGRSWDTQYF.

The chain couples TRBV7-2 to TRBJ2-1, with 7 bases identical to TRBD1. V trimming: 0 bases; J trimming: 10 bases; junction bases outside the gene matches: 6. CDR1 and CDR2 from the germline V gene are SGHTA and FQGNSA. The CDR3 has 14 residues. This CDR3 is CASSLARQGLEQFF. In DNA, the CDR3 is TGTGCCAGCAGCTTAGCTCGACAGGGATTGGAGCAGTTCTTC.

The gene calls are TRBV27 and TRBJ2-7, with D perhaps TRBD2 (6 bases). Germline-derived CDR1 and CDR2 are MNHEY and SMNVEV (reference sequence). V was cut by 6 bases and J by 3 bases, with 15 bases left in between. This CDR3 comprises 14 residues. DNA for the CDR3: TGTGCCAGCAGGACTAGACTCTATGACTACGAGCAGTACTTC. It yields the protein CASRTRLYDYEQYF.

This clone was picked up one time. CDR3 sequence reads: CASSWGSPQYGYTF. The CDR3 coding sequence is TGCGCCAGCAGCTGGGGCAGCCCTCAGTATGGCTACACCTTC. The V gene is TRBV5-1, the J gene TRBJ1-2; TRBD1 is a possible D gene (5 bases). Per the germline V gene, CDR1 is SGHRS and CDR2 is YFSETQ. Trimming pared 3 bases from V and 5 bases from J, leaving 14 bases between. The CDR3 loop spans 14 amino acids.

The J gene is TRBJ1-6, the V gene TRBV7-8, with 8 bases identical to TRBD1. The CDR3 spans 14 residues. The germline CDR1 and CDR2 sequences are SGHVS and FQNEAQ. V shed 5 bases and J 7 bases; nucleotides not matched to a gene: 4. The CDR3 DNA is TGTGCCAGCAGCCGCCGACAGGGGAATTCACCCCTCCACTTT. It yields the protein CASSRRQGNSPLHF. Using reference TRBV7-8 and TRBJ1-6 for the parts outside the CDR3, the full variable domain is GAGVSQSPRYKVAKRGQDVALRCDPISGHVSLFWYQQALGQGPEFLTYFQNEAQLDKSGLPSDRFFAERPEGSVSTLKIQRTQQEDSAVYLCASSRRQGNSPLHFGNGTRLTVT.

The chain carries TRBV5-1 and TRBJ1-1, with D possibly being TRBD1 (5 bases). V lost 3 bases to trimming and J lost 3 bases, with 9 bases between them. The germline V gene has CDR1 SGHRS and CDR2 YFSETQ. CDR3 length: 13 amino acids. The CDR3 DNA is TGCGCCAGCAGCTGGGGAGGGGACACTGAAGCTTTCTTT. Residues: CASSWGGDTEAFF.

This clone was seen once. The chain has TRBV29-1 and TRBJ1-2; TRBD1 matches at 8 bases. This CDR3 region has 12 residues. With 6 bases clipped from V and 3 bases from J, the junction kept 3 bases outside the gene matches. Germline V CDR1 and CDR2: SQVTM, ANQGSEA. The CDR3 coding sequence is TGCAGCGTCGAGACAGGGGACTATGGCTACACCTTC. This gives the protein CSVETGDYGYTF.